This TCR beta chain came from a study of cytomegalovirus exposure and HLA in healthy donors. Study-wide context: As an earlier analysis found, roughly 170 million T cells yielded 100 million to 130 million unique TCR beta sequences.

Primers included in the PCR were 60 Vbeta and 13 Jbeta primers. Libraries were prepared by immunoSEQ multiplex PCR; TCRdb keeps only in-frame clonotypes and omits some of them. The sample has 100,000 to 150,000 clones, roughly three fifths seen once. The V end lost 7 bases, the J end lost 1 base, and 20 bases lay between the germline ends. The germline V gene encodes CDR1 SGHAT and CDR2 FQNNGV. CDR3 length equals 18 residues. Material for sequencing was PBMCs. The TCR was taken from a woman aged 40 to 55 in good health and CMV-seronegative. The rearrangement links TRBV11-2 to TRBJ1-6; tentatively, D is TRBD1 (6 bases). The CDR3 coding sequence is TGTGCCAGCACCCGGGGGGGGGCAAAAGGTTCCTATAATTCACCCCTCCACTTT. It yields the protein CASTRGGAKGSYNSPLHF.